What follows are 32 T cell receptor beta chains derived from one specimen sequenced in a study of PD-1 blockade in mismatch repair-deficient tumors. Some clones are missing from TCRdb's copy, which holds only in-frame ones; the method was immunoSEQ multiplex PCR. The data hold tens of thousands of clones, with approximately 80% observed a single time. The sequences come from peripheral blood, collected 2 weeks after starting pembrolizumab. The receptor set was obtained from an adult with mismatch repair-deficient cancer.

This CDR3 is CASSLRGSPRGDTEAFF. As DNA, the CDR3 is TGCGCCAGCAGCTTAAGGGGGTCTCCTCGGGGGGACACTGAAGCTTTCTTT. The J gene is TRBJ1-1, the V gene TRBV5-1; tentative D call: TRBD1 (6 bases). Per germline, CDR1 SGHRS and CDR2 YFSETQ. The CDR3 loop spans 17 amino acids. The V end lost 2 bases, the J end lost 3 bases, and 20 bases lay between the germline ends. The full variable domain, with the rest looked up from reference TRBV5-1 and TRBJ1-1, is KAGVTQTPRYLIKTRGQQVTLSCSPISGHRSVSWYQQTPGQGLQFLFEYFSETQRNKGNFPGRFSGRQFSNSRSEMNVSTLELGDSALYLCASSLRGSPRGDTEAFFGQGTRLTVV.

This sequence joins TRBV6-1 and TRBJ1-2, with D uncertain. This CDR3 has 13 residues. Germline CDR1 MNHNS, CDR2 SASEGT. Trimming removed 6 bases from V and 0 bases from J, with 8 bases in between. As DNA, the CDR3 is TGTGCCAGCAGCGCAGGCCCTAACTATGGCTACACCTTC. It encodes CASSAGPNYGYTF.

The chain employs TRBV27 and TRBJ2-7; 9 bases map to TRBD1. The germline CDR1 and CDR2 sequences are MNHEY and SMNVEV (reference sequence). The V segment lost 4 bases and the J segment 5 bases; nucleotides outside the gene matches: 12. The CDR3 runs to 16 residues. The CDR3 region has the DNA TGTGCCAGCAGTTCCAACCGGGACAGGGTGATCCACGAGCAGTACTTC. Its protein product is CASSSNRDRVIHEQYF.

This clone was found once. The chain carries TRBV6-1 and TRBJ2-3, with D possibly being TRBD1 or TRBD2 (6 bases each). The CDR3 contains 16 residues. Looked up from germline, CDR1 is MNHNS and CDR2 is SASEGT. Trimming pared 1 base from V and 7 bases from J, leaving 18 bases between. The CDR3 region is CASSEVGSGGGNTQYF. For the CDR3, the DNA is TGTGCCAGCAGTGAAGTTGGAAGCGGAGGGGGAAATACGCAGTATTTT.

This chain connects TRBV2 to TRBJ2-3; D remains ambiguous. Germline CDR1 reads SNHLY; CDR2 reads FYNNEI. CDR3 length: 13 amino acids. Trimming took off 8 bases at V and 0 bases at J, with 9 bases between the two ends. In DNA, the CDR3 is TGTGCCAGCCTCCCCCCTAGCACAGATACGCAGTATTTT. Translation gives CASLPPSTDTQYF.

This chain links TRBV7-2 with TRBJ2-3, with TRBD2 as a possible D gene (5 bases). The V end lost 1 base, the J end lost 5 bases, and 10 bases lay between the germline ends. CDR3 length equals 14 residues. Germline values: CDR1 SGHTA, CDR2 FQGNSA. Here the CDR3 DNA reads TGTGCCAGCAGCTTAGTCTCTCGGGGAGATACGCAGTATTTT. It yields the protein CASSLVSRGDTQYF.

The CDR3 is CASSRDRASAGYTF. The CDR3 nucleotides read TGTGCCAGCAGTCGAGACAGGGCATCCGCCGGCTACACCTTC. The chain employs TRBV7-9 and TRBJ1-2, with 7 bases that match TRBD1. V lost 6 bases and J lost 8; bases outside the gene matches: 12. From germline, CDR1 is SEHNR and CDR2 FQNEAQ (reference sequence). The CDR3 extends over 14 amino acids.

This sequence joins TRBV19 and TRBJ2-7, with 8 bases that match TRBD2. J lost 0 bases, V lost 6 bases, and 13 bases had no gene match. CDR3 length: 17 residues. Germline CDR1 and CDR2: LNHDA and SQIVND (reference sequence). The CDR3: CASRTSGRALSSYEQYF. Written as DNA, the CDR3 is TGTGCCAGTAGAACTAGCGGCCGGGCCCTTAGCTCCTACGAGCAGTACTTC.

The chain carries TRBV6-1 and TRBJ2-7, with D perhaps matching TRBD2 (5 bases). In germline, CDR1 is MNHNS, CDR2 SASEGT. This CDR3 is 16 amino acids long. Trimming stripped 0 bases from V and 6 bases from J, with 18 bases between. The CDR3 bases are TGTGCCAGCAGTGAAGCTGCCGGGATTGCTTTCCCCGAGCAGTACTTC. It encodes CASSEAAGIAFPEQYF.

The chain employs TRBV27 and TRBJ2-4; 11 bases line up with TRBD2. The CDR3 extends over 17 amino acids. V shed 6 bases, J shed 2 bases, and the junction held 9 bases outside the gene matches. The germline V gene has CDR1 MNHEY and CDR2 SMNVEV (reference sequence). This CDR3 is CASRHLTSGVTKNIQYF. The CDR3 nucleotides are TGTGCCAGCAGACACCTGACTAGCGGGGTGACCAAAAACATTCAGTACTTC.

This clone was counted once. The chain recombines TRBV19 with TRBJ1-2, with D perhaps matching TRBD1 (6 bases). CDR1 is LNHDA and CDR2 is SQIVND in the germline V gene (reference sequence). V was clipped by 5 bases and J by 4 bases, with 20 bases between them. The CDR3 has 16 amino acids. CDR3 sequence (DNA): TGTGCCAGTAGTCCTCGACCGGGACAATCTTTCTATGGCTACACCTTC. Its translation is CASSPRPGQSFYGYTF.

This clone has a handful of counts. The chain has TRBV30 and TRBJ1-1; D unresolved. Germline V gives CDR1 GTSNPN, CDR2 SVGIG (reference sequence). The CDR3 totals 12 residues. V lost 1 base and J 4 bases, leaving 7 bases between the germline ends. CDR3 loop: CAWSGAGTEAFF. CDR3 DNA sequence: TGTGCCTGGAGTGGGGCTGGCACTGAAGCTTTCTTT.

This clone was found once. This chain joins TRBV7-9 and TRBJ2-7, with D perhaps matching TRBD1 (7 bases). The CDR3 spans 16 residues. CDR1 and CDR2 (germline): SEHNR, FQNEAQ (reference sequence). Trimming removed 5 bases at V and 3 bases at J, with 20 bases between. The CDR3 nucleotides are TGTGCCAGCAGCCCTATTAGGGGGGACAGATACTACGAGCAGTACTTC. It translates to CASSPIRGDRYYEQYF.

V gene TRBV7-3 combines with J gene TRBJ2-1; a possible D gene is TRBD2 (6 bases). The CDR3 has 16 amino acids. V was pared by 1 base and J by 0 bases, with 10 bases between. Germline V gives CDR1 SGHTA, CDR2 FQGTGA. The CDR3, as DNA: TGTGCCAGCAGCTTAAGGCGCGGGGACTCCTACAATGAGCAGTTCTTC. The encoded protein is CASSLRRGDSYNEQFF. The full variable domain, its missing parts supplied by reference TRBV7-3 and TRBJ2-1, is GAGVSQTPSNKVTEKGKYVELRCDPISGHTALYWYRQSLGQGPEFLIYFQGTGAADDSGLPNDRFFAVRPEGSVSTLKIQRTERGDSAVYLCASSLRRGDSYNEQFFGPGTRLTVL.

Turning to this clone: At one end, the junction sequence differs from germline, possibly due to a read error. This rearrangement joins TRBV4-2 to TRBJ2-3, with 9 bases that match TRBD2. The CDR3 is 14 amino acids. Germline V gene lookup returns CDR1 LGHNA and CDR2 YNFKEQ. CDR3 sequence: CASGQREGTDTQYF. In DNA, the CDR3 is TGTGCCAGCGGCCAGCGGGAGGGCACAGATACGCAGTATTTT.

Points on this clone: Relative to the germline gene, one junction end is altered; a read error may explain this. V is TRBV6-6 and J is TRBJ2-2; a weak D match, TRBD2 (6 bases). The CDR3 spans 16 residues. CDR1 and CDR2 from the germline V gene are MNHNY and SVGAGI (reference sequence). The CDR3 DNA sequence: TGTGTCAGCAGTTTACTCCGGGACTCCCCGGCCGGGGAGCTGTTTTTT. It specifies CVSSLLRDSPAGELFF.

The genes are TRBV5-6 and TRBJ1-5; 7 bases map to TRBD1. CDR3 length: 15 residues. The ends lost 1 base at V and 6 bases at J; junction bases unmatched: 7. Germline loops: CDR1 SGHDT, CDR2 YYEEEE. The CDR3 DNA reads as TGTGCCAGCAGCTTGAGACAGGGTCGAGGTCAGCCCCAGCATTTT. Encoded protein: CASSLRQGRGQPQHF.

The chain employs TRBV5-4 and TRBJ2-7; D is unresolved. The germline CDR1 and CDR2 sequences are SGHNT and YYREEE (reference sequence). The CDR3 covers 14 residues. Trimming cost V 0 bases and J 0 bases, with 7 bases left between them. CDR3 nucleotides: TGTGCCAGCAGCTTGGAATTAAGCTCCTACGAGCAGTACTTC. Protein product: CASSLELSSYEQYF.

The chain couples TRBV29-1 to TRBJ1-1, with D unresolved. V was pared by 5 bases and J by 4 bases, with 14 bases between. The CDR3 is made up of 13 amino acids. Germline-derived CDR1 and CDR2 are SQVTM and ANQGSEA. The CDR3 loop is CSVLQDVGTEAFF. The CDR3 nucleotides are TGCAGCGTTTTGCAAGATGTGGGCACTGAAGCTTTCTTT.

This clone was seen only a few times. The chain carries TRBV2 and TRBJ1-5, with unresolved D. The CDR3 is 13 amino acids. CDR1 is SNHLY, CDR2 FYNNEI, per germline. V dropped 2 bases and J dropped 2 bases, with 4 bases sitting between them. The CDR3 bases are TGTGCCAGCAGTGAAAATGGCAATCAGCCCCAGCATTTT. Its protein product is CASSENGNQPQHF.

The chain employs TRBV7-2 and TRBJ2-7, with TRBD2 matching over 8 bases. J was trimmed by 0 bases and V by 1 base; bases with no gene match: 5. CDR1 and CDR2 from the germline V gene are SGHTA and FQGNSA. There are 16 residues in the CDR3. The CDR3 reads CASSLGLASSSYEQYF. The CDR3 DNA is TGTGCCAGCAGCTTAGGACTAGCGTCTAGCTCCTACGAGCAGTACTTC.

The chain is built from TRBV19 and TRBJ2-5, with D unresolved. Per germline, CDR1 LNHDA and CDR2 SQIVND (reference sequence). The CDR3 runs 14 residues. Trimming took off 5 bases at V and 2 bases at J, with 12 bases between the two ends. CDR3 residues: CASSWVLGQETQYF. CDR3 in DNA: TGTGCCAGTAGTTGGGTCCTGGGGCAAGAGACCCAGTACTTC.

This chain uses TRBV9 with TRBJ1-4; D might be TRBD1 (6 bases). The V end lost 0 bases, the J end lost 7 bases, and 13 bases lay between the germline ends. Germline CDR1 reads SGDLS; CDR2 reads YYNGEE. This CDR3 contains 15 residues. CDR3 DNA: TGTGCCAGCAGCGTAGGGGGACAACCATTTGAAAAACTGTTTTTT. Encoded protein: CASSVGGQPFEKLFF.

The chain carries TRBV4-2 and TRBJ2-3; 12 bases agree with TRBD2. V gave up 2 bases and J gave up 1 base; unmatched junction bases: 1. The CDR3 has 16 amino acids. Germline V CDR1 and CDR2: LGHNA, YNFKEQ. CDR3 bases: TGTGCCAGCAGCCAACGACTAGCGGGGGGCACAGATACGCAGTATTTT. Translating it yields CASSQRLAGGTDTQYF.

The chain joins TRBV18 to TRBJ2-1, with D hard to call. Germline lookup yields CDR1 KGHSH and CDR2 LQKENI. There are 13 residues in the CDR3. Between the trimmed V and J ends, which lost 0 bases and 6 bases, there was a span of 6 bases. CDR3 in DNA: TGTGCCAGCTCACCACCGTCCGTCAATGAGCAGTTCTTC. Translating gives CASSPPSVNEQFF.

The chain joins TRBV5-6 to TRBJ1-5; D unresolved. V was clipped by 4 bases and J by 4 bases, with 9 bases between them. There are 13 residues in the CDR3. The V gene's germline CDR1 is SGHDT and CDR2 YYEEEE. CDR3 loop: CASSKSRNQPQHF. DNA for the CDR3: TGTGCCAGCAGCAAGAGCAGGAATCAGCCCCAGCATTTT.

This rearrangement joins TRBV11-2 to TRBJ2-5, with 9 bases matching TRBD2. The junction had 1 base not matched to a gene; V was cut back by 1 base and J by 4 bases. CDR1 and CDR2 (germline): SGHAT, FQNNGV. The CDR3 runs 14 residues. The CDR3 sequence: CASSLGTSVETQYF. CDR3 sequence (DNA): TGTGCCAGCAGCTTAGGGACTAGCGTAGAGACCCAGTACTTC.

This clone appeared a single time. This chain links TRBV6-4 with TRBJ1-3; perhaps TRBD1 as D (6 bases). Germline V gene data show CDR1 as MRHNA and CDR2 as SNTAGT. Trimming removed 2 bases from V and 0 bases from J, with 14 bases in between. The length of the CDR3 is 17 residues. CDR3 loop: CASSDISEGGSGNTIYF. The CDR3 DNA is TGTGCCAGCAGTGACATTTCCGAGGGGGGCTCTGGAAACACCATATATTTT.

Remarks on this clone: The same CDR3 arises from other DNA sequences in this sample as well. This chain links TRBV18 with TRBJ2-5; either TRBD1 or TRBD2 may supply D (6 bases each). From germline, CDR1 is KGHSH and CDR2 LQKENI. The CDR3 is 13 amino acids. V lost 3 bases and J lost 4, with 9 bases in between. The CDR3 nucleotides are TGTGCCAGCTCACCGGGGGGCGGAGAGACCCAGTACTTC. Translated, it gives CASSPGGGETQYF.

The CDR3 is CASSLEVAGTPSSYEQYF. The CDR3 bases are TGTGCCAGCAGCTTAGAGGTAGCGGGAACCCCAAGCTCCTACGAGCAGTACTTC. The J gene is TRBJ2-7, the V gene TRBV7-6; 8 bases line up with TRBD2. The germline V gene has CDR1 SGHVS and CDR2 FNYEAQ. This CDR3 has 18 residues. Trimming took 1 base from V and 0 from J; bases not matched to a gene: 11.

The V and J genes are TRBV7-9 and TRBJ1-5; D perhaps matches TRBD1 (5 bases). V was clipped by 6 bases and J by 0 bases, with 9 bases between them. Germline V lookup: CDR1 SEHNR, CDR2 FQNEAQ (reference sequence). CDR3 length: 14 residues. CDR3 residues: CASSPGYSNQPQHF. The CDR3, as DNA: TGTGCCAGCAGTCCAGGGTATAGCAATCAGCCCCAGCATTTT.

This clone was detected only once. This chain connects TRBV7-8 to TRBJ2-2, with D possibly being TRBD1 or TRBD2 (6 bases each). CDR3 length equals 16 residues. Trimming left V 3 bases short and J 5 bases short, with 16 bases between. Germline CDR1 is SGHVS and CDR2 is FQNEAQ. The DNA of the CDR3 is TGTGCCAGCAGCTTTCCGTCTAGGGGGGCAACCGGGGAGCTGTTTTTT. Protein sequence: CASSFPSRGATGELFF.